This is a list of T cell receptor beta chains from one sample in a study of shared clonotypes between healthy human individuals. TCRdb's copy holds only in-frame clones and misses some; the assay was immunoSEQ multiplex PCR. The table records 2 million to 3 million clones, roughly 93% of them present only once. The sequenced sample consisted of naive CD4+ T cells from PBMCs. The receptors stem from a young man in good health. Some clones in this sample may be carry-over from other donors' samples. Each CDR3 is given with its conserved first and last residue. Fields, in order: CDR3 DNA, CDR3 protein, V gene, D gene, clone size, J gene. The D gene is left open where the match is weak. Some rows mark clone size as missing; the rest say once, few, many or name a class of expanded clone.

CDR3nt: TGTGCCAGCAGAACAGGGGATGGAAACACCATATATTTT; CDR3aa: CASRTGDGNTIYF; v_gene: TRBV6-6; d_gene: TRBD1; abundance: NA; j_gene: TRBJ1-3
CDR3nt: TGTGCCATCATGGGGGAGGGTCCTGGCTACACCTTC; CDR3aa: CAIMGEGPGYTF; v_gene: TRBV10-3; d_gene: NA; abundance: NA; j_gene: TRBJ1-2
CDR3nt: TGTGCCAGCAGTTACTCTCGGGGCCAAGAGACCCAGTACTTC; CDR3aa: CASSYSRGQETQYF; v_gene: TRBV6-5; d_gene: NA; abundance: NA; j_gene: TRBJ2-5
CDR3nt: TGTGCCTGGAGTACCGGACAGGTAGAGACCCAGTACTTC; CDR3aa: CAWSTGQVETQYF; v_gene: TRBV30; d_gene: TRBD1; abundance: NA; j_gene: TRBJ2-5
CDR3nt: TGTGCCAGCAGCTTAGCGCGGACAGGGGGCGACCCCTACGAGCAGTACTTC; CDR3aa: CASSLARTGGDPYEQYF; v_gene: TRBV7-9; d_gene: TRBD1; abundance: NA; j_gene: TRBJ2-7
CDR3nt: TGTGCCAGCAGGCCAATAGCGGGAGTAGAGACCCAGTACTTC; CDR3aa: CASRPIAGVETQYF; v_gene: TRBV2; d_gene: TRBD2; abundance: NA; j_gene: TRBJ2-5
CDR3nt: TGTGCCAGCAGCCGTAGCGGGGGTGTTTACACCGGGGAGCTGTTTTTT; CDR3aa: CASSRSGGVYTGELFF; v_gene: TRBV7-2; d_gene: TRBD2; abundance: NA; j_gene: TRBJ2-2
CDR3nt: TGTGCCACGGACAGGTTAAGGGATGAGCAGTTCTTC; CDR3aa: CATDRLRDEQFF; v_gene: TRBV6-1; d_gene: TRBD1; abundance: NA; j_gene: TRBJ2-1
CDR3nt: TGTGCCAGCAGCACCGGGACAGGTGGGGAAACGGACACTGAAGCTTTCTTT; CDR3aa: CASSTGTGGETDTEAFF; v_gene: TRBV11-3; d_gene: TRBD1; abundance: NA; j_gene: TRBJ1-1
CDR3nt: TGCAGCGCACAAAAAGATAGCAATCAGCCCCAGCATTTT; CDR3aa: CSAQKDSNQPQHF; v_gene: TRBV29-1; d_gene: NA; abundance: NA; j_gene: TRBJ1-5
CDR3nt: TGTGCCAGCAGTGATTGGCATGGTGCCCTTAACGAGCAGTACTTC; CDR3aa: CASSDWHGALNEQYF; v_gene: TRBV6-1; d_gene: NA; abundance: once; j_gene: TRBJ2-7
CDR3nt: TGCGCCAGCACCATACCTAAGTTGACAGGGGTAATTAACTATGGCTACACCTTC; CDR3aa: CASTIPKLTGVINYGYTF; v_gene: TRBV10-1; d_gene: TRBD1; abundance: NA; j_gene: TRBJ1-2
CDR3nt: TGTGCCAGCAGCTTAGGGGGTCGGGGGAACATTCAGTACTTC; CDR3aa: CASSLGGRGNIQYF; v_gene: TRBV7-9; d_gene: NA; abundance: once; j_gene: TRBJ2-4
CDR3nt: TGTGCCAGCAGTTATATGGGGAAGGAGTTCTTC; CDR3aa: CASSYMGKEFF; v_gene: TRBV6-5; d_gene: NA; abundance: NA; j_gene: TRBJ2-1
CDR3nt: TGTGCCAGCAGTCTAGGACTAGCGGTCACAGATACGCAGTATTTT; CDR3aa: CASSLGLAVTDTQYF; v_gene: TRBV6-5; d_gene: TRBD2; abundance: NA; j_gene: TRBJ2-3
CDR3nt: TGTGCCAGCAGAAACGGGACAGGCCTATTCTATGGCTACACCTTC; CDR3aa: CASRNGTGLFYGYTF; v_gene: TRBV27; d_gene: TRBD1; abundance: NA; j_gene: TRBJ1-2
CDR3nt: TGCAGCGCTGAAGCGCTAGCGGGAGCGAATAAAAACATTCAGTACTTC; CDR3aa: CSAEALAGANKNIQYF; v_gene: TRBV29-1; d_gene: TRBD2; abundance: NA; j_gene: TRBJ2-4
CDR3nt: TGTGCCAGCAGTTTAATTTCTAGCGGGAGCCACGAGCAGTACTTC; CDR3aa: CASSLISSGSHEQYF; v_gene: TRBV28; d_gene: TRBD2; abundance: NA; j_gene: TRBJ2-7
CDR3nt: TGTGCCAGCAGTGACAGTAACAATCAGCCCCAGCATTTT; CDR3aa: CASSDSNNQPQHF; v_gene: TRBV2; d_gene: NA; abundance: NA; j_gene: TRBJ1-5
CDR3nt: TGCAGCGTTGTGGGACAGGGAGGAGAGCAGTACTTC; CDR3aa: CSVVGQGGEQYF; v_gene: TRBV29-1; d_gene: TRBD1; abundance: NA; j_gene: TRBJ2-7
CDR3nt: TGTGCCAGCAGCCGATGGTTGATAGCTACCCAGGCCCAAGAGACCCAGTACTTC; CDR3aa: CASSRWLIATQAQETQYF; v_gene: TRBV27; d_gene: NA; abundance: NA; j_gene: TRBJ2-5
CDR3nt: TGCGCCAGCAGGTACAGGGTAAGCTCCTACAATGAGCAGTTCTTC; CDR3aa: CASRYRVSSYNEQFF; v_gene: TRBV5-1; d_gene: NA; abundance: NA; j_gene: TRBJ2-1
CDR3nt: TGCGCCAGCAGTCAGCCGGGGGGCGGCTACACCTTC; CDR3aa: CASSQPGGGYTF; v_gene: TRBV5-1; d_gene: NA; abundance: NA; j_gene: TRBJ1-2
CDR3nt: TGCGCCAGCAGCTTGGACAGGATGGGTGAGCAGTTCTTC; CDR3aa: CASSLDRMGEQFF; v_gene: TRBV5-1; d_gene: NA; abundance: NA; j_gene: TRBJ2-1
CDR3nt: TGTGCCAGCTCACCGGGACAGGGGGCGGGAGAGCAGTACTTC; CDR3aa: CASSPGQGAGEQYF; v_gene: TRBV18; d_gene: TRBD1; abundance: NA; j_gene: TRBJ2-7
CDR3nt: TGTGCCAGCAGCCAAACGGTTGGCAATCAGCCCCAGCATTTT; CDR3aa: CASSQTVGNQPQHF; v_gene: TRBV7-2; d_gene: NA; abundance: NA; j_gene: TRBJ1-5
CDR3nt: TGTGCCAGCAGCTTAGGGGGACAGGGATTTCGCGAGCAGTACTTC; CDR3aa: CASSLGGQGFREQYF; v_gene: TRBV11-2; d_gene: TRBD1; abundance: NA; j_gene: TRBJ2-7
CDR3nt: TGCGCCAGCAGCTTGGGACAGGGTCAAGGAGATGAGCAGTTCTTC; CDR3aa: CASSLGQGQGDEQFF; v_gene: TRBV5-1; d_gene: TRBD1; abundance: NA; j_gene: TRBJ2-1
CDR3nt: TGCGCCAGCAGACCCGAGGGACCTGAAGCTTTCTTT; CDR3aa: CASRPEGPEAFF; v_gene: TRBV4-1; d_gene: NA; abundance: few; j_gene: TRBJ1-1
CDR3nt: TGTGCCAGCAGTGAAGAGGGCTCTACGGTTTTCTGGACTAATGAAAAACTGTTTTTT; CDR3aa: CASSEEGSTVFWTNEKLFF; v_gene: TRBV6-1; d_gene: NA; abundance: NA; j_gene: TRBJ1-4
CDR3nt: TGTGCCAGCAGGTGGGGGACAGCGAGCATGAACACTGAAGCTTTCTTT; CDR3aa: CASRWGTASMNTEAFF; v_gene: TRBV27; d_gene: TRBD1; abundance: once; j_gene: TRBJ1-1
CDR3nt: TGCGCCAGCAGCCAAGATGAACTAGCGGGAGTCACTGGGGCCAACGTCCTGACTTTC; CDR3aa: CASSQDELAGVTGANVLTF; v_gene: TRBV4-1; d_gene: TRBD2; abundance: NA; j_gene: TRBJ2-6
CDR3nt: TGTGCCAGCAGCCGACAGGTCTCCTACGAGCAGTACTTC; CDR3aa: CASSRQVSYEQYF; v_gene: TRBV6-5; d_gene: NA; abundance: NA; j_gene: TRBJ2-7
CDR3nt: TGTGCCACCAGTAATGGGACAGGGGGACGGAGACCCCAGCATTTT; CDR3aa: CATSNGTGGRRPQHF; v_gene: TRBV15; d_gene: TRBD1; abundance: NA; j_gene: TRBJ1-5
CDR3nt: TGTGCCAGCAGCTCGAAGGGACAGGGGGTACCCTTCGAGCAGTACTTC; CDR3aa: CASSSKGQGVPFEQYF; v_gene: TRBV5-4; d_gene: TRBD1; abundance: NA; j_gene: TRBJ2-7
CDR3nt: TGTGCCACAAGGACAGTCTCTGGAAACACCATATATTTT; CDR3aa: CATRTVSGNTIYF; v_gene: TRBV15; d_gene: NA; abundance: NA; j_gene: TRBJ1-3
CDR3nt: TGTGCCAGCTCACCGTACGACAGGGGGGACGGGAACACCATATATTTT; CDR3aa: CASSPYDRGDGNTIYF; v_gene: TRBV18; d_gene: TRBD1; abundance: NA; j_gene: TRBJ1-3
CDR3nt: TGTGCCACCAGCAGAGTGGTCGGACAGGGGCTGGATCAGCCCCAGCATTTT; CDR3aa: CATSRVVGQGLDQPQHF; v_gene: TRBV15; d_gene: TRBD1; abundance: few; j_gene: TRBJ1-5
CDR3nt: TGTGCCAGCAGTTTAATAGCAGGGGTACACTCCTACGAGCAGTACTTC; CDR3aa: CASSLIAGVHSYEQYF; v_gene: TRBV27; d_gene: NA; abundance: NA; j_gene: TRBJ2-7
CDR3nt: TGTGCCAGCAGCTTGGTAGGTTCCTACGAGCAGTACTTC; CDR3aa: CASSLVGSYEQYF; v_gene: TRBV5-5; d_gene: NA; abundance: NA; j_gene: TRBJ2-7
CDR3nt: TGCGCCAGCAGCCGCGACGGACAGCCGAACACTGAAGCTTTCTTT; CDR3aa: CASSRDGQPNTEAFF; v_gene: TRBV4-3; d_gene: NA; abundance: NA; j_gene: TRBJ1-1
CDR3nt: TGTGCCAGCAGTCAAACATCCTTCTATGGCTACACCTTC; CDR3aa: CASSQTSFYGYTF; v_gene: TRBV28; d_gene: NA; abundance: NA; j_gene: TRBJ1-2
CDR3nt: TGTGCCAGCAGCTTAAGAGGACAGGGTGGTGATGGCTACACCTTC; CDR3aa: CASSLRGQGGDGYTF; v_gene: TRBV7-9; d_gene: TRBD1; abundance: NA; j_gene: TRBJ1-2
CDR3nt: TGTGCCACCAGCAGAGATTTCGACTATGGCTACACCTTC; CDR3aa: CATSRDFDYGYTF; v_gene: TRBV15; d_gene: NA; abundance: NA; j_gene: TRBJ1-2